This T cell receptor (beta chain) derives from a study of vaccination and CD4 T cells after COVID-19. Study in general: The study collected post-vaccine samples a median around 77 days after dose two, with a range of 14 to 241. Study outcomes and limitations: Within convalescent individuals, 304 out of 307 vaccine-specific clones proved to be spike mono-reactive.

Turning to this clonotype: What it binds is not known.

Oncomine TCR Beta short-read sequencing was applied to DNA from cultured CD4+ T cells. One entry per CDR3 protein, called by TCRdb with MiXCR from the PCR reads. Among around 12,000 distinct CDR3 sequences listed, 60% were seen once. Treatment meaning: roughly 10-day PBMC culture with coronavirus spike peptide pools or control peptides (ViraFEST assay). Using peptide pools, antigen-specific T cells were expanded in ViraFEST before TCRs were sequenced. The CDR3 covers 15 residues. Germline assignment: CDR1 LNHDA and CDR2 SQIVND (reference sequence). With V trimmed by 1 base and J by 6 bases, 7 bases remained unmatched.

This chain joins TRBV19 and TRBJ2-3; TRBD2 agrees at 7 bases. The clonotype was recovered from a human donor who had recovered from COVID-19. Material for sequencing was CD4+ T cells from blood, cultured in vitro. In DNA, the CDR3 is TGTGCCAGTAGTATAGGAGGCGGGAGTACTGATACGCAGTATTTT. It translates to CASSIGGGSTDTQYF.